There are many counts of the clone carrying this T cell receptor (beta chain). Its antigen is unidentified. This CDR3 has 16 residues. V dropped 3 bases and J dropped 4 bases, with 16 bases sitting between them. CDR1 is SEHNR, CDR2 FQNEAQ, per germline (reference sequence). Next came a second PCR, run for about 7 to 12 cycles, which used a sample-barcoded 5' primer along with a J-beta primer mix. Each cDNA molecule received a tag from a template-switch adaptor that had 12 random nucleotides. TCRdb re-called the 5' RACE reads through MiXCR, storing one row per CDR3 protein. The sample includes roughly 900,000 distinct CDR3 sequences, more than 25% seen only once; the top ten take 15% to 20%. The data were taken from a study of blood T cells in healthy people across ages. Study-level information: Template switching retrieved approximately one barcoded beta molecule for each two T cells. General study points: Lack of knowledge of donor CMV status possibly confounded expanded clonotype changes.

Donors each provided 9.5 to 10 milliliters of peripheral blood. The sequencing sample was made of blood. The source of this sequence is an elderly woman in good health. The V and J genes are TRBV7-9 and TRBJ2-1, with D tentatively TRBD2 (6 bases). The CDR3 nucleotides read TGTGCCAGCAGCTTGTGGCAGGGAGGAAGTTACAATGAGCAGTTCTTC. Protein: CASSLWQGGSYNEQFF.